This TCR beta chain stems from a study of control samples from healthy donors and cancer patients. Only in-frame clones appear in the TCRdb table, and some are missing; sequencing was by immunoSEQ multiplex PCR. Among roughly 160,000 clones listed, 96% were seen once. The CDR3 totals 17 residues. The ends lost 0 bases at V and 3 bases at J; junction bases unmatched: 8. Looked up from germline, CDR1 is SGHKS and CDR2 is YYEKEE (reference sequence). This clone was picked up one time. The specimen was blood. V is TRBV5-5 and J is TRBJ2-4; 8 bases map to TRBD2. The receptor's source is a woman in her twenties or thirties in good health. DNA for the CDR3: TGTGCCAGCAGCTTGGGCAGGATACTAGCGGACAAAAACATTCAGTACTTC. Its protein is CASSLGRILADKNIQYF. Variable domain in full (rest from reference TRBV5-5 and TRBJ2-4): DAGVTQSPTHLIKTRGQQVTLRCSPISGHKSVSWYQQVLGQGPQFIFQYYEKEERGRGNFPDRFSARQFPNYSSELNVNALLLGDSALYLCASSLGRILADKNIQYFGAGTRLSVL.